The next 18 T cell receptor beta chains were all read from a single sample in a study of T cell responses to AZD1222 COVID-19 vaccine. Clones were sequenced by immunoSEQ multiplex PCR, and TCRdb holds only the in-frame ones, with some missing. The sample shows more than 140,000 clones, over 90% of them seen only once. Sample: peripheral blood, taken on day 0 of MenACWY control vaccination. The origin of the receptors is an adult in good health.

CDR3 DNA sequence: TGTGCCAGCAGCCTATGGCGGGACTATGGCTACACCTTC. Amino acids: CASSLWRDYGYTF. The rearrangement uses TRBV7-2 and TRBJ1-2, with D hard to call. Germline assignment: CDR1 SGHTA and CDR2 FQGNSA. This CDR3 spans 13 amino acids. The V gene lost 5 bases and the J gene lost 3 bases, with 10 bases spanning the gap. The full variable domain, in which reference TRBV7-2 and TRBJ1-2 provide the parts outside the CDR3, is GAGVSQSPSNKVTEKGKDVELRCDPISGHTALYWYRQSLGQGLEFLIYFQGNSAPDKSGLPSDRFSAERTGGSVSTLTIQRTQQEDSAVYLCASSLWRDYGYTFGSGTRLTVV.

The chain employs TRBV9 and TRBJ2-3; unclear D gene. Between the trimmed V and J ends, which lost 0 bases and 6 bases, there was a span of 8 bases. The CDR3 length is 13 residues. From germline, CDR1 is SGDLS and CDR2 YYNGEE. Written as DNA, the CDR3 is TGTGCCAGCAGCGTAGGCCGGGTTGATACGCAGTATTTT. Translation gives CASSVGRVDTQYF.

V gene TRBV9 combines with J gene TRBJ2-3, with D possibly TRBD2 on 6 matching bases. From germline, CDR1 is SGDLS and CDR2 YYNGEE. This CDR3 is built from 14 residues. V gave up 5 bases and J gave up 5 bases, with 15 bases separating them. The CDR3 coding sequence is TGTGCCAGCAGTAAGGGACTCCGCGGAGATACGCAGTATTTT. As protein: CASSKGLRGDTQYF.

This chain connects TRBV11-2 to TRBJ1-3; 7 nucleotides line up with TRBD1. The junction had 7 bases not matched to a gene; V was cut back by 5 bases and J by 3 bases. Germline CDR1 SGHAT, CDR2 FQNNGV. CDR3 length: 15 residues. The DNA for the CDR3 is TGTGCCAGCAGCGCGAGGGGGCAGGGTGGAAACACCATATATTTT. This translates into CASSARGQGGNTIYF.

The chain recombines TRBV5-8 with TRBJ1-4; 8 bases map to TRBD1. With 4 bases clipped from V and 6 bases from J, the junction kept 8 bases outside the gene matches. The CDR3 contains 15 residues. CDR1 and CDR2 from the germline V gene are SGHTS and YDEGEE. This chain's CDR3 is CASSPHLDRDEKLFF. For the CDR3, the DNA is TGTGCCAGCAGCCCACACCTGGACAGGGATGAAAAACTGTTTTTT.

The chain links TRBV6-5 to TRBJ1-5; no reliable D call. Germline assignment: CDR1 MNHEY and CDR2 SVGAGI. There are 13 residues in the CDR3. V was shortened by 6 bases and J by 0 bases, with 6 bases between the two germline ends. The CDR3 sequence is CASRDPSNQPQHF. CDR3 nucleotides: TGTGCCAGCAGGGACCCTAGCAATCAGCCCCAGCATTTT.

This clone was seen more than once but under ten times. This chain links TRBV7-3 with TRBJ1-3; no reliable D call. The CDR3 covers 14 residues. Germline V CDR1 and CDR2: SGHTA, FQGTGA. The V gene lost 3 bases and the J gene lost 2 bases, with 8 bases spanning the gap. The CDR3 region is CASSFGGAGNTIYF. The CDR3 DNA reads TGTGCCAGCAGCTTCGGTGGAGCTGGAAACACCATATATTTT.

The V and J genes are TRBV14 and TRBJ2-1; D remains unclear. CDR3 length: 15 residues. The V gene's germline CDR1 is SGHDN and CDR2 FVKESK. V lost 1 base to trimming and J lost 9 bases, with 16 bases between them. This CDR3 reads CASSQVNGPVGEQFF. The CDR3 bases are TGTGCCAGCAGCCAAGTAAATGGGCCGGTGGGTGAGCAGTTCTTC.

A single count supports this clone. This chain joins TRBV2 and TRBJ1-2, with TRBD1 as a possible D gene (5 bases). With 2 bases removed from V and 4 bases from J, the gap between germline ends came to 14 bases. Germline CDR1 and CDR2: SNHLY and FYNNEI. There are 15 residues in the CDR3. CDR3 sequence (DNA): TGTGCCAGCAGTGAAAGGCAGGGAGTGATCTATGGCTACACCTTC. The encoded protein is CASSERQGVIYGYTF. Drawing the rest from reference TRBV2 and TRBJ1-2, the complete variable domain is EPEVTQTPSHQVTQMGQEVILRCVPISNHLYFYWYRQILGQKVEFLVSFYNNEISEKSEIFDDQFSVERPDGSNFTLKIRSTKLEDSAMYFCASSERQGVIYGYTFGSGTRLTVV.

The genes are TRBV27 and TRBJ1-6; D ambiguous. There are 14 residues in the CDR3. Germline assignment: CDR1 MNHEY and CDR2 SMNVEV (reference sequence). V lost 3 bases and J lost 4, with 7 bases in between. The CDR3 loop reads CASSFLHYNSPLHF. The DNA of the CDR3 is TGTGCCAGCAGTTTTCTGCATTATAATTCACCCCTCCACTTT.

This chain uses TRBV10-1 with TRBJ1-1, with unresolved D. The germline CDR1 and CDR2 sequences are WNHNN and SYGVQD (reference sequence). V lost 2 bases, J lost 2 bases, and 12 bases lay in between. The CDR3 is 15 residues long. CDR3 residues: CASSETSAGNTEAFF. CDR3 nucleotides: TGCGCCAGCAGTGAGACTTCGGCGGGTAACACTGAAGCTTTCTTT.

V is TRBV28 and J is TRBJ1-2; 10 bases line up with TRBD1. The CDR3 consists of 19 residues. Losses at the gene ends were 4 bases for V and 2 bases for J; bases not matched to a gene: 16. CDR1 is MDHEN and CDR2 is SYDVKM in the germline V gene. CDR3 protein: CASSSRDYRGQGKNYGYTF. The CDR3 DNA is TGTGCCAGCAGTTCTCGTGATTACCGGGGACAGGGGAAAAACTATGGCTACACCTTC.

The V gene is TRBV2, the J gene TRBJ1-2; no firm D call. V lost 6 bases, J lost 1 base, and 6 bases lay in between. Germline values: CDR1 SNHLY, CDR2 FYNNEI. The CDR3 is 12 amino acids. The CDR3 is CASSRDNYGYTF. CDR3 DNA: TGTGCCAGCAGCCGCGATAACTATGGCTACACCTTC. Full variable domain (outside the CDR3, taken from reference TRBV2 and TRBJ1-2): EPEVTQTPSHQVTQMGQEVILRCVPISNHLYFYWYRQILGQKVEFLVSFYNNEISEKSEIFDDQFSVERPDGSNFTLKIRSTKLEDSAMYFCASSRDNYGYTFGSGTRLTVV.

The CDR3 reads CATSRDYGTVDQPQHF. In DNA, the CDR3 is TGTGCCACCAGCAGAGATTATGGGACAGTTGATCAGCCCCAGCATTTT. The chain combines TRBV15 with TRBJ1-5; 7 bases line up with TRBD1. Trimming at V came to 0 bases and at J to 5 bases, leaving 7 bases not matched to a gene. Germline assignment: CDR1 LNHNV and CDR2 YYDKDF (reference sequence). The CDR3 totals 16 residues.

V and J are TRBV12-5 and TRBJ2-3, with TRBD1 matching over 8 bases. Germline V gives CDR1 LGHNT, CDR2 FRNRAP. Trimming cost V 10 bases and J 0 bases; bases outside gene matches: 6. The CDR3 runs 14 residues. The CDR3 DNA is TGTGCTAATAGGACAGGGCGTAGCACAGATACGCAGTATTTT. Translating gives CANRTGRSTDTQYF.

This clone appeared a single time. CDR3 nucleotides: TGCAGCGTTGAAGGACAGGAACCCTACGAGCAGTACTTC. Translation: CSVEGQEPYEQYF. The J gene is TRBJ2-7, the V gene TRBV29-1; TRBD1 is a possible D gene (6 bases). The CDR3 is made up of 13 amino acids. The germline V gene encodes CDR1 SQVTM and CDR2 ANQGSEA. V was clipped by 1 base and J by 2 bases, with 9 bases between them.

This chain joins TRBV7-2 and TRBJ1-5; no reliable D call. CDR3 length: 15 residues. The germline CDR1 and CDR2 sequences are SGHTA and FQGNSA. V lost 1 base to trimming and J lost 4 bases, with 11 bases between them. CDR3 loop: CASSLGPPGNQPQHF. The CDR3 DNA reads as TGTGCCAGCAGCTTAGGACCCCCGGGGAATCAGCCCCAGCATTTT.

The chain joins TRBV15 to TRBJ1-4, with TRBD1 as a possible D gene (6 bases). From germline, CDR1 is LNHNV and CDR2 YYDKDF (reference sequence). The CDR3 extends over 17 amino acids. V lost 2 bases and J 7 bases, leaving 20 bases between the germline ends. DNA for the CDR3: TGTGCCACCAGCAGACTCCCTCCACAGGGCTCGGTTGAAAAACTGTTTTTT. This codes for CATSRLPPQGSVEKLFF.